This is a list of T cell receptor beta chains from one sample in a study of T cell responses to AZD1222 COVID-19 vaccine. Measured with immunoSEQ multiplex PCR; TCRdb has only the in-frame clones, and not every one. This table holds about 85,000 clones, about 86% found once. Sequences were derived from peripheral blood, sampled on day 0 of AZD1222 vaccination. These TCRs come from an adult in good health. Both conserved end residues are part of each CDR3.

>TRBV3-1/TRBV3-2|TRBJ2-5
CASSQVQGSETQYF
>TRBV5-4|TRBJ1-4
CASSYSGANEKLFF
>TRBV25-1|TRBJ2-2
CASSEGLSLRDTGELFF
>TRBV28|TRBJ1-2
CAGSDRSSYGYTF
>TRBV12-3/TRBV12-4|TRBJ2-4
CASGAGQNIQYF
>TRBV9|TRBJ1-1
CASSIGAGNTEAFF
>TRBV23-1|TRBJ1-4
CASSGYRVPSNEKLFF
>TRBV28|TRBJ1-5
CASSRLGGVQPQHF
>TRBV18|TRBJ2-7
CASSPPNTGSSYEQYF
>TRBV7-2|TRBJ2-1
CASSPRLAGGSYNEQFF
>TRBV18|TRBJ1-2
CASSKNSNYGYTF
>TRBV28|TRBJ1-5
CASSLHGQGGQPQHF
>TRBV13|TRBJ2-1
CASSPRLAGRGGNEQFF
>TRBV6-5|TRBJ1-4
CASSHTGNEKLFF
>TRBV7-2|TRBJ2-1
CASSLEGAANSYNEQFF
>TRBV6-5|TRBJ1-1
CASNPPGGTEAFF
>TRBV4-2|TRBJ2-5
CASSQVDYQETQYF
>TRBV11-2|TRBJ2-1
CASSQKRGGGSVHEQFF
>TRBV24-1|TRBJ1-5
CATSGRTGGNQPQHF
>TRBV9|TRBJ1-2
CASSGGTAIKSNYGYTF
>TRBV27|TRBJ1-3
CASSPRPLGGNTIYF
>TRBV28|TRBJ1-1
CASGRVFTEAFF
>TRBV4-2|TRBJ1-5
CASSQEAGGFEPQHF
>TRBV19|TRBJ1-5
CASSIDRGHNQPQHF
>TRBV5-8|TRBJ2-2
CASSLRGKTTGELFF
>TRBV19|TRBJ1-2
CASSLSSGMGNYGYTF
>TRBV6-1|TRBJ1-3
CASSDPPGGNTIYF
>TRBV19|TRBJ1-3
CASSMGGGAGNTIYF
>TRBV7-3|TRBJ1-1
CASSVQGGTEAFF
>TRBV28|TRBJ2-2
CASSSTNLGELFF
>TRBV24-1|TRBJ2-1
CATSDPRTGSSYNEQFF
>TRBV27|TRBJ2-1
CASARSYNEQFF
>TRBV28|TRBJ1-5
CASKRLSPLNQPQHF
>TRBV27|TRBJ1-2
CASRTRNYGYTF
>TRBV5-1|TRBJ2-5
CASSPGTSGIQETQYF
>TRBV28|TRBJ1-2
CASSPRTGGHYGYTF
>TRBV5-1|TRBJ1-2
CASSLDGGTGYTF
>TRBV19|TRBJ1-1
CASREQGSGTEAFF
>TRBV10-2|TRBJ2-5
CASTAGVGETQYF
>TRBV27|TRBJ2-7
CASSFHEEYAEQYF
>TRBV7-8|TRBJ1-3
CASSLGGWYSGNTIYF
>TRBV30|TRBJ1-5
CAWSSQTMNQPQHF
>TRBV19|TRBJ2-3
CASRGGRTTDTQYF
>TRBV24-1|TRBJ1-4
CATQGTGTGEKLFF
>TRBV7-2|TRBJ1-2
CASSLKSGTRDYGYTF